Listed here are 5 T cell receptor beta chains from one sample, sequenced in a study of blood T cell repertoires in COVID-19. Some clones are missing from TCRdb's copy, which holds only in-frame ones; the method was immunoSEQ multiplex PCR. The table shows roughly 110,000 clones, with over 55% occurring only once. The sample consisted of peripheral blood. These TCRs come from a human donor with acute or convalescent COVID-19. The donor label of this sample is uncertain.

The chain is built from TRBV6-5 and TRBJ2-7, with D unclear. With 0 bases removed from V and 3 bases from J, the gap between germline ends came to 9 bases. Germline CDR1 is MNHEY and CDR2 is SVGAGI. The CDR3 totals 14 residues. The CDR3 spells CASSYSESGYEQYF. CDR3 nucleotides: TGTGCCAGCAGTTACTCCGAGTCAGGCTACGAGCAGTACTTC.

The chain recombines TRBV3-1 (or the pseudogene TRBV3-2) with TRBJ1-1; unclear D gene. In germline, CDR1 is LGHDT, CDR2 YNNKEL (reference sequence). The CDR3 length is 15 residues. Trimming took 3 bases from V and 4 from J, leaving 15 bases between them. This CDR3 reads CASSQNPLRSTEAFF. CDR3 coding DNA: TGTGCCAGCAGCCAGAACCCCTTAAGGAGCACTGAAGCTTTCTTT.

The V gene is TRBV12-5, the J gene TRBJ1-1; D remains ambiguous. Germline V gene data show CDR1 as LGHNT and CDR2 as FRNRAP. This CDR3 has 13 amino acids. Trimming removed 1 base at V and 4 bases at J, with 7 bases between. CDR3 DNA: TGTGCTAGTGGTTTGGCAGTTGTCACTGAAGCTTTCTTT. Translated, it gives CASGLAVVTEAFF.

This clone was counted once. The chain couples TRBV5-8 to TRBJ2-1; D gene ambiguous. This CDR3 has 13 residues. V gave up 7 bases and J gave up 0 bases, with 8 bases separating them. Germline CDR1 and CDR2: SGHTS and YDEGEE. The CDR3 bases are TGTGCCAGCCCCGCCTACTCCTACAATGAGCAGTTCTTC. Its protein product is CASPAYSYNEQFF. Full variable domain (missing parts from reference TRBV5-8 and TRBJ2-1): EAGVTQSPTHLIKTRGQQATLRCSPISGHTSVYWYQQALGLGLQFLLWYDEGEERNRGNFPPRFSGRQFPNYSSELNVNALELEDSALYLCASPAYSYNEQFFGPGTRLTVL.

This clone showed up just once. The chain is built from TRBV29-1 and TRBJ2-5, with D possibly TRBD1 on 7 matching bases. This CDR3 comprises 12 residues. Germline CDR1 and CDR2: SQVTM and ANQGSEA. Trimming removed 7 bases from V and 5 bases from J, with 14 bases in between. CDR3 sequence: CSGLTGRETQYF. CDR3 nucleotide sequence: TGCAGCGGATTGACAGGGAGGGAGACCCAGTACTTC. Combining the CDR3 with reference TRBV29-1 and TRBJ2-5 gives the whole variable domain SAVISQKPSRDICQRGTSLTIQCQVDSQVTMMFWYRQQPGQSLTLIATANQGSEATYESGFVIDKFPISRPNLTFSTLTVSNMSPEDSSIYLCSGLTGRETQYFGPGTRLLVL.